A single sample gave rise to the 2 T cell receptor beta chains below, sequenced in a study of T cell responses to AZD1222 COVID-19 vaccine. The method was immunoSEQ multiplex PCR; TCRdb's version includes in-frame clones alone and lacks a portion of them. In the table there are under 140,000 clones, around 82% of which are singletons. The sample in question was peripheral blood, obtained on day 0 of AZD1222 vaccination. These receptors came from an adult in good health.

This chain links TRBV28 with TRBJ2-7; TRBD1 agrees at 7 bases. The V segment lost 3 bases and the J segment 9 bases; nucleotides outside the gene matches: 5. The germline gives CDR1 MDHEN, CDR2 SYDVKM. This CDR3 has 12 amino acids. This CDR3 is CASSFYGQAQYF. The CDR3 region has the DNA TGTGCCAGCAGTTTCTACGGACAGGCGCAGTACTTC.

Here the CDR3 reads CASSQHDRGPKNIQYF. Here the CDR3 DNA reads TGTGCCAGCAGCCAACACGACAGGGGCCCCAAAAACATTCAGTACTTC. The genes are TRBV3-1 (or the pseudogene TRBV3-2) and TRBJ2-4; 8 bases fit TRBD1. The V gene's germline CDR1 is LGHDT and CDR2 YNNKEL (reference sequence). After removal of 2 bases from V and 2 bases from J, the junction contained 5 bases not matched to a gene. The CDR3 has 16 amino acids.